The present entry profiles one T cell receptor (beta chain) with its context. Its target is unknown. This entry belongs to a study of cytomegalovirus exposure and HLA in healthy donors. 13 Jbeta primers and 60 Vbeta primers were used for the PCR. Generated by immunoSEQ multiplex PCR, the TCRdb table keeps only in-frame clones and is missing some. The repertoire holds about 160,000 clones, roughly 77% seen once, with around 3.5% in the top ten. Study-wide results and limits: Later, an analysis found that common viral pathogens appeared to be linked with several of the most significant clusters. As a later analysis showed, a missense DCLRE1C variant was linked to trimming of TCR beta V- and J-genes. Among TCR beta chains, those listed as cytomegalovirus-associated numbered roughly 150.

This CDR3 comprises 12 residues. Germline CDR1 is MNHEY and CDR2 is SMNVEV (reference sequence). V dropped 2 bases and J dropped 8 bases, with 8 bases sitting between them. The chain combines TRBV27 with TRBJ2-3; D is perhaps TRBD1 (5 bases). The sequence came from a man aged 25-45 years in good health and CMV-seropositive. The sequencing sample was made of PBMCs. CDR3 bases: TGTGCCAGCAGTTTAAGGGGCGGTACGCAGTATTTT. Protein product: CASSLRGGTQYF.